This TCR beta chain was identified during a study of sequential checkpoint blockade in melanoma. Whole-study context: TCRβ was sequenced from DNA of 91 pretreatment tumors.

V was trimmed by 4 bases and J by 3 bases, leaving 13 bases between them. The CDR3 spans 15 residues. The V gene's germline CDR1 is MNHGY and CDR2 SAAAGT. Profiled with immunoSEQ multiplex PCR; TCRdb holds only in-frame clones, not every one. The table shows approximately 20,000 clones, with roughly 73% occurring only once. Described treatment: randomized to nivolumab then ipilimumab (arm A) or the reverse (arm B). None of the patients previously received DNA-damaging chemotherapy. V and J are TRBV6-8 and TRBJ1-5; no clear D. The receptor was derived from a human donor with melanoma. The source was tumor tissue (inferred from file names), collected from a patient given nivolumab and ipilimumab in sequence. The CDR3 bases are TGTGCCAGCAGTTTATCCGCCAGTCCCAATCAGCCCCAGCATTTT. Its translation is CASSLSASPNQPQHF.